The 13 T cell receptor beta chains in this list originate from one sample, sequenced in a study of human T cells and chemical hapten exposure. TCRdb used MiXCR to reprocess the RACE reads, holding one entry per CDR3 protein. The sample lists about 57,000 distinct CDR3 sequences; over 7.5% were seen once. The time point is: patch test 1, 2 weeks after DPC sensitization. The treatment here: therapeutic diphenylcyclopropenone sensitization with weekly scalp DPC. The material was whole blood, obtained in connection with sensitization to the hapten diphenylcyclopropenone (DPC). These receptors were taken from a middle-aged woman with alopecia areata. Some clones in this sample may be carry-over from other donors' samples.

At least ten counts were recorded for this clonotype. This rearrangement joins TRBV12-5 to TRBJ2-7; 12 bases fit TRBD2. The CDR3 totals 17 residues. Germline V gene lookup returns CDR1 LGHNT and CDR2 FRNRAP. Trimming removed 1 base from V and 3 bases from J; junction bases left unmatched: 7. The CDR3 DNA reads as TGTGCTAGTGGTTTGGGGCGGACTAGCGGGGCCAACTACGAGCAGTACTTC. It specifies CASGLGRTSGANYEQYF.

This clonotype was recorded at least ten times. V usage is TRBV4-2 and J usage is TRBJ1-5, with D uncertain. Between the trimmed V and J ends, which lost 0 bases and 9 bases, there was a span of 15 bases. Germline CDR1 and CDR2: LGHNA and YNFKEQ. The CDR3 length is 15 residues. The CDR3 DNA is TGTGCCAGCAGCCAAGATTTGAGCCCCGCGAGGCCCCAGCATTTT. As protein: CASSQDLSPARPQHF.

This chain links TRBV6-1 with TRBJ2-1; TRBD1 matches 8 bases. The trim removed 6 bases at V and 4 bases at J, leaving 5 bases unmatched. The CDR3 loop spans 14 amino acids. Germline values: CDR1 MNHNS, CDR2 SASEGT. The CDR3 DNA follows: TGTGCCAGCAGCCCGGGACAGGAGTACAATGAGCAGTTCTTC. Amino acid sequence: CASSPGQEYNEQFF.

The rearrangement links TRBV7-2 to TRBJ1-2; 11 positions agree with TRBD1. V shed 5 bases and J 7 bases; nucleotides not matched to a gene: 6. The CDR3 totals 14 residues. CDR1 and CDR2 (germline): SGHTA, FQGNSA. Written as DNA, the CDR3 is TGTGCCAGCAGCCCCGTCGGGACAGGGGGTGGCTACACCTTC. It translates to CASSPVGTGGGYTF.

This clonotype has at least ten counts. The chain has TRBV5-1 and TRBJ2-7, with 13 positions matching TRBD2. Losses at the gene ends were 4 bases for V and 7 bases for J; bases not matched to a gene: 8. The CDR3 sequence is 15 residues long. The germline gives CDR1 SGHRS, CDR2 YFSETQ. CDR3 in amino acids: CASSPGLAGSEEQYF. DNA of the CDR3: TGCGCCAGCAGCCCGGGACTAGCGGGGTCCGAGGAGCAGTACTTC.

The chain recombines TRBV20-1 with TRBJ2-7; D uncertain. In germline, CDR1 is DFQATT, CDR2 SNEGSKA (reference sequence). This CDR3 is 10 amino acids long. V lost 0 bases and J lost 6, with 3 bases in between. The CDR3 sequence is CSAREGEQYF. The CDR3 bases are TGCAGTGCTAGAGAGGGCGAGCAGTACTTC.

In its sample, this clonotype was seen many times. The rearrangement links TRBV2 to TRBJ2-7, with 12 bases fitting TRBD1. Trimming removed 5 bases from V and 6 bases from J; junction bases left unmatched: 17. The CDR3 consists of 18 residues. Per the germline V gene, CDR1 is SNHLY and CDR2 is FYNNEI. Here the CDR3 reads CASSLSRDRGQIGGEQYF. The CDR3 region has the DNA TGTGCCAGCAGTCTGTCCCGGGACAGGGGGCAAATAGGAGGCGAGCAGTACTTC.

The CDR3 is CASSLPRSPLHF. CDR3 nucleotides: TGTGCCAGCAGTTTGCCTCGCTCACCCCTCCACTTT. The rearrangement uses TRBV2 and TRBJ1-6, with D unclear. This CDR3 contains 12 residues. CDR1 SNHLY and CDR2 FYNNEI come from the germline V gene. V was pared by 5 bases and J by 10 bases, with 9 bases between.

This clonotype was seen many times. The J gene is TRBJ2-2, the V gene TRBV7-2, with D maybe TRBD1 (6 bases). Germline V gene data show CDR1 as SGHTA and CDR2 as FQGNSA. The CDR3 has 16 amino acids. V was shortened by 3 bases and J by 3 bases, with 14 bases between the two germline ends. The CDR3 region is CASSLARGSDTGELFF. Written as DNA, the CDR3 is TGTGCCAGCAGCTTGGCAAGGGGGTCAGACACCGGGGAGCTGTTTTTT.

The chain recombines TRBV6-5 with TRBJ1-1; D is ambiguous. The CDR3 contains 14 residues. Deletions cut 0 bases from V and 0 bases from J, with 5 bases between. Germline lookup yields CDR1 MNHEY and CDR2 SVGAGI. CDR3 nucleotides: TGTGCCAGCAGTTACTCTCACCTGAACACTGAAGCTTTCTTT. This encodes CASSYSHLNTEAFF.

CDR3 nucleotides: TGTGCCATCAGTGAGTCGACCATCGGAGGGCAGTACTTC. Protein product: CAISESTIGGQYF. The chain joins TRBV10-3 to TRBJ2-7, with a possible D match to TRBD2 (5 bases). CDR1 and CDR2 (germline): ENHRY, SYGVKD. Trimming cost V 0 bases and J 9 bases, with 12 bases left between them. The CDR3 is 13 residues long.

This clonotype was found a few times. This chain links TRBV27 with TRBJ1-1; D is ambiguous. This CDR3 is 11 amino acids long. The germline gives CDR1 MNHEY, CDR2 SMNVEV (reference sequence). The DNA of the CDR3 is TGTAGCCATCATAAGTTAGCTGAAGCTTTCTTT. It yields the protein CSHHKLAEAFF.

V gene TRBV20-1 combines with J gene TRBJ1-2; no definite D call. The CDR3 is 13 residues long. CDR1 is DFQATT and CDR2 is SNEGSKA in the germline V gene (reference sequence). The CDR3 DNA follows: TGCAGCGGCGGGAGCGCGACTAACTATGGCTACACCTTC. This gives the protein CSGGSATNYGYTF.